Presented here are 27 T cell receptor beta chains from one specimen sequenced in a study of siplizumab effects on memory and regulatory T cells. Sequencing was performed with immunoSEQ multiplex PCR; in TCRdb, only in-frame clones are kept and a portion is missing. The sample shows roughly 100,000 clones, 92% of them seen only once. Specimen: CD4+ T cells sorted from blood. The receptor set was obtained from a human donor in good health.

The gene calls are TRBV30 and TRBJ1-2, with D perhaps TRBD1 (6 bases). The germline V and J ends were trimmed by 0 bases and 0 bases, with 11 bases remaining between them. The CDR3 spans 15 residues. The germline gives CDR1 GTSNPN, CDR2 SVGIG (reference sequence). The CDR3 is CAWSVGGAANYGYTF. In nucleotides, the CDR3 is TGTGCCTGGAGTGTAGGGGGGGCCGCTAACTATGGCTACACCTTC.

The chain has TRBV27 and TRBJ1-1; weak D call: TRBD1 (6 bases). V dropped 5 bases and J dropped 1 base, with 11 bases sitting between them. The CDR3 consists of 14 residues. Germline assignment: CDR1 MNHEY and CDR2 SMNVEV (reference sequence). Here the CDR3 DNA reads TGTGCCAGCAGTCAACAGGGAAAGAACACTGAAGCTTTCTTT. Translating it yields CASSQQGKNTEAFF.

This chain uses TRBV6-1 with TRBJ2-7, with TRBD2 identical over 9 bases. CDR3 size: 14 residues. V was pared by 2 bases and J by 4 bases, with 3 bases of the junction left unmatched. CDR1 is MNHNS and CDR2 is SASEGT in the germline V gene. The CDR3 loop reads CASSEKTSGYEQYF. The CDR3 DNA sequence: TGTGCCAGCAGTGAAAAGACTAGCGGTTACGAGCAGTACTTC.

The chain uses TRBV5-1 and TRBJ1-2; D not resolved. This CDR3 contains 12 residues. The germline V and J ends were trimmed by 0 bases and 8 bases, with 8 bases remaining between them. Per the germline V gene, CDR1 is SGHRS and CDR2 is YFSETQ. The CDR3 DNA reads as TGCGCCAGCAGCTTGGAAGGGAGCGGCTACACCTTC. This translates into CASSLEGSGYTF. Filled out from reference TRBV5-1 and TRBJ1-2, the complete variable domain reads KAGVTQTPRYLIKTRGQQVTLSCSPISGHRSVSWYQQTPGQGLQFLFEYFSETQRNKGNFPGRFSGRQFSNSRSEMNVSTLELGDSALYLCASSLEGSGYTFGSGTRLTVV.

Comment on this clone: The same CDR3 arises from other DNA sequences in this sample as well. This chain connects TRBV18 to TRBJ1-5; D ambiguous. The CDR3 sequence is 14 residues long. CDR1 and CDR2 (germline): KGHSH, LQKENI. Trimming pared 3 bases from V and 7 bases from J, leaving 13 bases between. This chain's CDR3 is CASSPGQGRQPQHF. The CDR3 DNA is TGTGCCAGCTCACCTGGGCAAGGGAGGCAGCCCCAGCATTTT.

The chain uses TRBV5-1 and TRBJ2-5; D may be TRBD2 (5 bases). CDR1 SGHRS and CDR2 YFSETQ come from the germline V gene. The CDR3 contains 14 residues. V was trimmed by 8 bases and J by 3 bases, leaving 17 bases between them. CDR3 coding DNA: TGCGCCAGTGATCGAGGGAGCGCCGAAGAGACCCAGTACTTC. As protein: CASDRGSAEETQYF.

This chain uses TRBV12-1 with TRBJ2-2; TRBD2, the D gene given by the table, was not confirmed from the DNA. TRBV12-1 is a pseudogene. The CDR3 is 18 residues long. The CDR3: CASSSRSTSGPNTGELFF. CDR3 in DNA: TGTGCCAGCAGCTCGCGATCGACTAGCGGGCCGAACACCGGGGAGCTGTTTTTT.

The V and J genes are TRBV30 and TRBJ1-2; D uncertain. Germline V gene data show CDR1 as GTSNPN and CDR2 as SVGIG (reference sequence). The CDR3 loop spans 12 amino acids. V was clipped by 4 bases and J by 4 bases, with 10 bases between them. The CDR3 region is CAWNAATYGYTF. The DNA of the CDR3 is TGTGCCTGGAATGCAGCGACCTATGGCTACACCTTC.

This chain joins TRBV19 and TRBJ2-7; 8 nucleotides agree with TRBD1. The ends lost 5 bases at V and 6 bases at J; junction bases unmatched: 6. CDR1 LNHDA and CDR2 SQIVND come from the germline V gene (reference sequence). The CDR3 has 13 residues. The chain's CDR3 is CASSPDRDSEQYF. CDR3 DNA sequence: TGTGCCAGTAGTCCGGACAGGGATAGCGAGCAGTACTTC.

The chain is built from TRBV7-2 and TRBJ1-5; maybe TRBD1 (6 bases). This CDR3 spans 15 amino acids. In germline, CDR1 is SGHTA, CDR2 FQGNSA. V lost 5 bases to trimming and J lost 0 bases, with 11 bases between them. The CDR3 is CASSRDTYSNQPQHF. As DNA, the CDR3 is TGTGCCAGCAGCCGGGACACTTATAGCAATCAGCCCCAGCATTTT.

This chain's CDR3 is CASSQALLAGDADTQYF. In DNA form, the CDR3 reads TGCGCCAGCAGCCAGGCCCTACTAGCGGGTGATGCAGATACGCAGTATTTT. The chain employs TRBV4-1 and TRBJ2-3; 9 bases align to TRBD2. J lost 4 bases, V lost 3 bases, and 11 bases had no gene match. CDR1 and CDR2 from the germline V gene are MGHRA and YSYEKL. This CDR3 contains 17 residues.

The chain carries TRBV7-9 and TRBJ2-1; 8 bases fit TRBD1. V lost 4 bases, J lost 6 bases, and 14 bases stayed unmatched. This CDR3 is 17 amino acids long. Germline loops: CDR1 SEHNR, CDR2 FQNEAQ (reference sequence). CDR3 bases: TGTGCCAGCAGCTCAATTTACAGGGGGGAGAAACGCAATGAGCAGTTCTTC. It encodes CASSSIYRGEKRNEQFF.

This rearrangement joins TRBV18 to TRBJ2-3, with 7 nucleotides matching TRBD2. Trimming removed 5 bases from V and 1 base from J; junction bases left unmatched: 9. This CDR3 is 16 amino acids long. Germline V CDR1 and CDR2: KGHSH, LQKENI. The CDR3 bases are TGTGCCAGCTCAGGACCGTGGGCGGGAGGCACAGATACGCAGTATTTT. Protein sequence: CASSGPWAGGTDTQYF.

The chain uses TRBV7-3 and TRBJ2-2, with 10 bases identical to TRBD2. This CDR3 comprises 16 residues. V shed 1 base and J 1 base; nucleotides not matched to a gene: 0. The germline V gene has CDR1 SGHTA and CDR2 FQGTGA. The CDR3, as DNA: TGTGCCAGCAGCTTAAGACTAGCGGGGAACACCGGGGAGCTGTTTTTT. It specifies CASSLRLAGNTGELFF.

This clone was observed once. The chain links TRBV30 to TRBJ1-5; D unresolved. The V gene's germline CDR1 is GTSNPN and CDR2 SVGIG (reference sequence). This CDR3 comprises 12 residues. Trimming removed 0 bases from V and 0 bases from J, with 0 bases in between. This chain's CDR3 is CAWSVSNQPQHF. CDR3 in DNA: TGTGCCTGGAGTGTTAGCAATCAGCCCCAGCATTTT.

The sample holds one count of this clone. The chain recombines TRBV18 with TRBJ2-5; no firm D call. The CDR3 sequence is 12 residues long. Trimming left V 3 bases short and J 4 bases short, with 6 bases between. Germline lookup yields CDR1 KGHSH and CDR2 LQKENI. The CDR3 region is CASSPRGETQYF. The CDR3 DNA sequence: TGTGCCAGCTCACCGCGCGGAGAGACCCAGTACTTC.

The V and J genes are TRBV14 and TRBJ2-7; the D gene could be TRBD1 or TRBD2 (5 bases each). Trimming took 3 bases from V and 4 from J, leaving 13 bases between them. This CDR3 is 14 amino acids long. Germline lookup yields CDR1 SGHDN and CDR2 FVKESK. The CDR3 DNA follows: TGTGCCAGCAGCCAGGGGACGGCGCCTTACGAGCAGTACTTC. As protein: CASSQGTAPYEQYF.

The rearrangement links TRBV19 to TRBJ2-3, with 8 positions matching TRBD1. CDR1 and CDR2 from the germline V gene are LNHDA and SQIVND (reference sequence). The CDR3 has 20 residues. The V and J ends lost 8 bases and 0 bases, in that order; junction bases with no gene match: 22. CDR3 residues: CASSRSVGTGDFLSTDTQYF. CDR3 DNA sequence: TGTGCCAGTTCTCGCTCTGTCGGGACAGGAGATTTCCTGAGCACAGATACGCAGTATTTT. Full variable domain (remainder filled in from reference TRBV19 and TRBJ2-3): DGGITQSPKYLFRKEGQNVTLSCEQNLNHDAMYWYRQDPGQGLRLIYYSQIVNDFQKGDIAEGYSVSREKKESFPLTVTSAQKNPTAFYLCASSRSVGTGDFLSTDTQYFGPGTRLTVL.

The chain combines TRBV11-2 with TRBJ1-1; the D gene is possibly TRBD1 (5 bases). Trimming shortened V by 1 base and J by 6 bases, and 9 bases separated the two germline ends. This CDR3 has 13 amino acids. Germline V gene data show CDR1 as SGHAT and CDR2 as FQNNGV. The CDR3 region is CASSLGGVSEAFF. CDR3 nucleotide sequence: TGTGCCAGCAGCTTAGGGGGGGTATCTGAAGCTTTCTTT.

This chain links TRBV18 with TRBJ2-7; 7 nucleotides align to TRBD1. The length of the CDR3 is 13 residues. Germline assignment: CDR1 KGHSH and CDR2 LQKENI. With 4 bases clipped from V and 3 bases from J, the junction kept 3 bases outside the gene matches. Here the CDR3 DNA reads TGTGCCAGCTCACTGGGACAGTACTACGAGCAGTACTTC. Translating gives CASSLGQYYEQYF.

The CDR3 here is CASSLYHLAGGDNEQFF. In DNA, the CDR3 is TGTGCCAGCAGCTTGTACCACCTAGCCGGAGGGGACAATGAGCAGTTCTTC. The chain combines TRBV7-3 with TRBJ2-1; TRBD2 might be the D (6 bases). Germline-derived CDR1 and CDR2 are SGHTA and FQGTGA. V lost 3 bases to trimming and J lost 5 bases, with 20 bases between them. The CDR3 is made up of 17 amino acids.

The J gene is TRBJ2-1, the V gene TRBV19; 9 positions agree with TRBD1. The CDR3 has 16 amino acids. CDR1 and CDR2 from the germline V gene are LNHDA and SQIVND (reference sequence). V lost 5 bases to trimming and J lost 4 bases; unmatched junction nucleotides: 9. The DNA of the CDR3 is TGTGCCAGTAGTGACACGGACAGGGGTATTTACAATGAGCAGTTCTTC. Translation gives CASSDTDRGIYNEQFF.

The chain employs TRBV10-3 and TRBJ2-1; 8 bases fit TRBD2. Germline assignment: CDR1 ENHRY and CDR2 SYGVKD. CDR3 length equals 15 residues. The J segment lost 1 base and the V segment lost 5 bases, leaving 4 bases of the junction unmatched. The CDR3 loop is CAISPTSGSYNEQFF. The CDR3 nucleotides are TGTGCCATCAGTCCTACTAGCGGTTCCTACAATGAGCAGTTCTTC.

This sequence joins TRBV4-1 and TRBJ2-3; a possible D gene is TRBD1 (6 bases). The CDR3 totals 19 residues. Deletions cut 4 bases from V and 2 bases from J, with 25 bases between. From germline, CDR1 is MGHRA and CDR2 YSYEKL. For the CDR3, the DNA is TGCGCCAGCAGCCCCCGCCCGGACAGCACGGGACGCCACACAGATACGCAGTATTTT. Amino acids: CASSPRPDSTGRHTDTQYF.

The V gene is TRBV28, the J gene TRBJ1-1; no clear D gene. V was shortened by 4 bases and J by 10 bases, with 13 bases between the two germline ends. Germline V gene data show CDR1 as MDHEN and CDR2 as SYDVKM. The CDR3 extends over 12 amino acids. The CDR3 reads CASSSTLEGAFF. In nucleotides, the CDR3 is TGTGCCAGCAGTTCCACCCTAGAGGGAGCTTTCTTT.

The V gene is TRBV6-5, the J gene TRBJ1-2, with 10 bases fitting TRBD1. The CDR3 consists of 14 residues. V gave up 6 bases and J gave up 2 bases; unmatched junction bases: 3. Germline CDR1 is MNHEY and CDR2 is SVGAGI. CDR3 DNA: TGTGCCAGCAGAAGACAGGGGGCCAACTATGGCTACACCTTC. It translates to CASRRQGANYGYTF.

V gene TRBV6-5 combines with J gene TRBJ2-3; 7 bases line up with TRBD2. The V gene's germline CDR1 is MNHEY and CDR2 SVGAGI. Trimming removed 0 bases from V and 1 base from J; junction bases left unmatched: 4. The CDR3 consists of 16 residues. CDR3 in DNA: TGTGCCAGCAGTTACTCCGGCGGGAGAGGCACAGATACGCAGTATTTT. Amino acid sequence: CASSYSGGRGTDTQYF.